This T cell receptor beta chain emerged from a study of shared clonotypes between healthy human individuals. CDR3 size: 13 residues. Germline V lookup: CDR1 SGHRS, CDR2 YFSETQ. With 4 bases removed from V and 3 bases from J, the gap between germline ends came to 10 bases. Measured with immunoSEQ multiplex PCR; TCRdb has only the in-frame clones, and not every one. Of around 700,000 clones in the sample, roughly 78% were seen once. This clonotype was obtained from a young woman in good health. Specimen: memory CD4+ T cells sorted from blood. As to subset: CD45RA-negative fraction. V is TRBV5-1 and J is TRBJ1-1; a weak D match, TRBD1 (5 bases). The CDR3 protein is CASSGAGDTEAFF. CDR3 bases: TGCGCCAGCAGCGGGGCGGGGGACACTGAAGCTTTCTTT. The full variable domain, rest sourced from reference TRBV5-1 and TRBJ1-1, is KAGVTQTPRYLIKTRGQQVTLSCSPISGHRSVSWYQQTPGQGLQFLFEYFSETQRNKGNFPGRFSGRQFSNSRSEMNVSTLELGDSALYLCASSGAGDTEAFFGQGTRLTVV.